This T cell receptor beta chain was found in a study of CD8 T cells in ankylosing spondylitis. About this clonotype itself: Its cognate antigen is unknown.

TCRdb itself ran the 5' RACE reads through MiXCR, one entry per CDR3 protein. The sample includes 500,000 to 550,000 distinct CDR3 sequences, over 9.5% of them seen just once. This CDR3 has 14 residues. The V end was cut by 5 bases, the J end by 6 bases, with 14 bases between. CDR1 is SEHNR and CDR2 is FQNEAQ in the germline V gene (reference sequence). General study points: The disease-linked clones had a CD8+ phenotype and low blood frequencies. Characteristic of ankylosing spondylitis blood, it appeared, was a TCR beta motif comprising 7 to 9 highly homologous variants.

The receptor comes from a male donor with ankylosing spondylitis. V gene TRBV7-9 combines with J gene TRBJ1-5; D gene unclear. Sequenced input: blood, either unsorted or a sorted T cell fraction (not recorded which). The CDR3 nucleotides are TGTGCCAGCAGCCCCGACTCAGGCGGTCAGCCCCAGCATTTT. It codes for CASSPDSGGQPQHF. The complete variable domain, with remaining parts taken from reference TRBV7-9 and TRBJ1-5, reads DTGVSQNPRHKITKRGQNVTFRCDPISEHNRLYWYRQTLGQGPEFLTYFQNEAQLEKSRLLSDRFSAERPKGSFSTLEIQRTEQGDSAMYLCASSPDSGGQPQHFGDGTRLSIL.